This T cell receptor (beta chain) was identified during a study of T cells after yellow fever vaccination. In the study overall: It was SMART-Seq v4 Ultra Low Input that prepared the fractions with low cell numbers. Study observations and caveats: Abundant bulk-population clonotypes could contaminate the FACS-sorted repertoires. Among primary-vaccination clones, most reappeared after the booster, at about 95% for CD4 and around 91% for CD8.

Germline CDR1 and CDR2: LNHDA and SQIVND (reference sequence). V was clipped by 9 bases and J by 3 bases; unmatched bases: 10. The CDR3 is 15 residues long. TCRdb ran MiXCR on the 5' RACE reads and lists one entry per CDR3 protein. The sample has 96,000 or so distinct CDR3 sequences; about 8.2% are singletons. This clonotype has more than one count but fewer than ten. Sequenced here: CD8+ T cells not binding an NS4B(214-222) dextramer, sorted from PBMCs, sampled less than 16 days after the first yellow fever vaccination. This sequence was found in a man in his late teens or twenties who received the YFV17D yellow fever vaccine. J is TRBJ2-7 and V is TRBV19; 11 bases align to TRBD2. This chain's CDR3 is CASSPGTSGDYEQYF. CDR3 sequence (DNA): TGTGCCAGCTCACCCGGGACTAGCGGAGACTACGAGCAGTACTTC.